This entry lists 14 T cell receptor beta chains sequenced from one sample in a study of blood T cell repertoires in COVID-19. Here immunoSEQ multiplex PCR was the method, and the copy in TCRdb shows in-frame clones only, minus some. The repertoire holds around 64,000 clones, roughly four fifths seen once, with roughly 12% in the top ten. Sequencing used peripheral blood. These receptor sequences come from a human donor in a cohort sampled during active COVID-19.

CDR3 loop: CASSEDIGVWSTDTQYF. CDR3 nucleotides: TGTGCCAGCAGCGAGGATATCGGGGTTTGGAGCACAGATACGCAGTATTTT. The J gene is TRBJ2-3, the V gene TRBV9, with D possibly being TRBD2 (5 bases). This CDR3 is 17 amino acids long. The germline CDR1 and CDR2 sequences are SGDLS and YYNGEE. Trimming shortened V by 3 bases and J by 0 bases, and 17 bases separated the two germline ends.

The chain uses TRBV11-3 and TRBJ2-3; tentatively, D is TRBD1 (5 bases). Germline CDR1 SGHNT, CDR2 YENEEA. The CDR3 extends over 11 amino acids. Trimming pared 8 bases from V and 6 bases from J, leaving 9 bases between. The CDR3 DNA reads TGTGCCAGCGGTACAGGCGATACGCAGTATTTT. Translating gives CASGTGDTQYF. The variable domain in full, completed from reference TRBV11-3 and TRBJ2-3, reads EAGVVQSPRYKIIEKKQPVAFWCNPISGHNTLYWYLQNLGQGPELLIRYENEEAVDDSQLPKDRFSAERLKGVDSTLKIQPAELGDSAVYLCASGTGDTQYFGPGTRLTVL.

The chain employs TRBV14 and TRBJ2-2; the match to TRBD1 covers 7 bases. V shed 0 bases, J shed 0 bases, and the junction held 10 bases outside the gene matches. The length of the CDR3 is 19 residues. Germline V CDR1 and CDR2: SGHDN, FVKESK. DNA for the CDR3: TGTGCCAGCAGCCAAGAACAAAGGGGGACAGCTACGAACACCGGGGAGCTGTTTTTT. It yields the protein CASSQEQRGTATNTGELFF.

This chain connects TRBV7-6 to TRBJ2-5; TRBD2 matches 8 bases. With V trimmed by 2 bases and J by 7 bases, 15 bases remained unmatched. Looked up from germline, CDR1 is SGHVS and CDR2 is FNYEAQ. The CDR3 loop spans 17 amino acids. The CDR3 is CASSLYVVGGALGTQYF. The CDR3 DNA sequence: TGTGCCAGCAGCTTATACGTAGTCGGGGGGGCCTTGGGGACCCAGTACTTC.

The CDR3 region has the DNA TGTGCCAGCAGCCGGGACAGGGTAAACTATGGCTACACCTTC. Protein product: CASSRDRVNYGYTF. The rearrangement uses TRBV27 and TRBJ1-2; 9 bases match TRBD1. The CDR3 extends over 14 amino acids. Germline CDR1 MNHEY, CDR2 SMNVEV (reference sequence). The ends lost 6 bases at V and 2 bases at J; junction bases unmatched: 4.

The V gene is TRBV27, the J gene TRBJ2-6, with D maybe TRBD1 (6 bases). Germline CDR1 MNHEY, CDR2 SMNVEV (reference sequence). CDR3 size: 19 residues. Trimming removed 0 bases from V and 0 bases from J, with 15 bases in between. CDR3 bases: TGTGCCAGCAGTTTATCAGGGGGATATACTGGCTCTGGGGCCAACGTCCTGACTTTC. Translating it yields CASSLSGGYTGSGANVLTF.

The rearrangement joins TRBV25-1 to TRBJ1-1; 12 bases align to TRBD1. In germline, CDR1 is MGHDK, CDR2 SYGVNS. This CDR3 region has 16 residues. V trimming: 4 bases; J trimming: 3 bases; junction bases outside the gene matches: 6. CDR3: CASSGRDRGQDTEAFF. The CDR3 nucleotides read TGTGCCAGCAGTGGACGGGACAGGGGGCAAGACACTGAAGCTTTCTTT.

The count of this clone is one. V usage is TRBV29-1 and J usage is TRBJ1-5, with D hard to call. Germline V gives CDR1 SQVTM, CDR2 ANQGSEA. Trimming removed 4 bases from V and 4 bases from J, with 11 bases in between. This CDR3 is built from 13 residues. CDR3 amino acids: CSVVPSKNQPQHF. Here the CDR3 DNA reads TGCAGCGTTGTGCCTTCTAAGAATCAGCCCCAGCATTTT. Full variable domain (missing parts from reference TRBV29-1 and TRBJ1-5): SAVISQKPSRDICQRGTSLTIQCQVDSQVTMMFWYRQQPGQSLTLIATANQGSEATYESGFVIDKFPISRPNLTFSTLTVSNMSPEDSSIYLCSVVPSKNQPQHFGDGTRLSIL.

The chain is built from TRBV28 and TRBJ2-3; D may be TRBD2 (5 bases). Per germline, CDR1 MDHEN and CDR2 SYDVKM. The CDR3 runs 15 residues. V was cut by 4 bases and J by 4 bases, with 15 bases left in between. CDR3 DNA sequence: TGTGCCAGCAGTTCCCCAGGAGAGGGCCCAGATACGCAGTATTTT. The encoded protein is CASSSPGEGPDTQYF.

The chain recombines TRBV6-5 with TRBJ1-3; D might be TRBD1 (6 bases). Germline loops: CDR1 MNHEY, CDR2 SVGAGI. The CDR3 runs to 14 residues. V lost 6 bases and J 1 base, leaving 10 bases between the germline ends. CDR3: CASRSDSSGNTIYF. For the CDR3, the DNA is TGTGCCAGCAGATCGGACAGTTCTGGAAACACCATATATTTT.

The V call is TRBV7-6, the J call TRBJ2-7; 9 bases are shared with TRBD2. With V trimmed by 2 bases and J by 4 bases, 12 bases remained unmatched. The germline V gene has CDR1 SGHVS and CDR2 FNYEAQ. CDR3 length: 17 residues. This CDR3 reads CASSLHPAGGQRYEQYV. The DNA of the CDR3 is TGTGCCAGCAGCTTACACCCAGCGGGGGGCCAAAGGTACGAGCAGTACGTC.

This clone was seen a handful of times. The CDR3 DNA reads as TGTGCCAGCCGGGATAACTATGGCTACACCTTC. Its protein product is CASRDNYGYTF. V gene TRBV28 combines with J gene TRBJ1-2; D ambiguous. From germline, CDR1 is MDHEN and CDR2 SYDVKM. V lost 8 bases and J 1 base, leaving 5 bases between the germline ends. The CDR3 runs to 11 residues.

The chain recombines TRBV5-6 with TRBJ1-5; D is possibly TRBD1 (6 bases). CDR3 length: 13 amino acids. The germline gives CDR1 SGHDT, CDR2 YYEEEE. V was trimmed by 0 bases and J by 5 bases, leaving 6 bases between them. The CDR3, as DNA: TGTGCCAGCAGCTTGGGGGGGCATCAGCCCCAGCATTTT. This codes for CASSLGGHQPQHF.

This chain connects TRBV4-1 to TRBJ1-4, with a tentative D call TRBD1 (6 bases). V dropped 4 bases and J dropped 8 bases, with 17 bases sitting between them. Germline loops: CDR1 MGHRA, CDR2 YSYEKL. The CDR3 is made up of 15 amino acids. Here the CDR3 reads CASSPTQGSYEKLFF. The DNA of the CDR3 is TGCGCCAGCAGCCCAACTCAGGGGTCGTACGAAAAACTGTTTTTT.